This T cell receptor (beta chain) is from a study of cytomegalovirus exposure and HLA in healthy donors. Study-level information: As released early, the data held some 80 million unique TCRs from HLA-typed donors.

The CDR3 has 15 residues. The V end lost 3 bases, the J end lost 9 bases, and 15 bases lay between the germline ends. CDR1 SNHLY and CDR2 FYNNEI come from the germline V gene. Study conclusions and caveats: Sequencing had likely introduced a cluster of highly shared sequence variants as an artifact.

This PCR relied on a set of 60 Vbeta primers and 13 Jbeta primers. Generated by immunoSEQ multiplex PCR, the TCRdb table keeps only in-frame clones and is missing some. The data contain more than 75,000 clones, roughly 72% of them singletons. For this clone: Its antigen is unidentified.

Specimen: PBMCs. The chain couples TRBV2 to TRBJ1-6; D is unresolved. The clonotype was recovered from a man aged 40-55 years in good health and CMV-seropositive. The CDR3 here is CASSESRFGPSPLHF. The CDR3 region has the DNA TGTGCCAGCAGTGAGAGCAGGTTTGGCCCTTCACCCCTCCACTTT. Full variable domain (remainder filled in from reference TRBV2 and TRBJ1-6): EPEVTQTPSHQVTQMGQEVILRCVPISNHLYFYWYRQILGQKVEFLVSFYNNEISEKSEIFDDQFSVERPDGSNFTLKIRSTKLEDSAMYFCASSESRFGPSPLHFGNGTRLTVT.